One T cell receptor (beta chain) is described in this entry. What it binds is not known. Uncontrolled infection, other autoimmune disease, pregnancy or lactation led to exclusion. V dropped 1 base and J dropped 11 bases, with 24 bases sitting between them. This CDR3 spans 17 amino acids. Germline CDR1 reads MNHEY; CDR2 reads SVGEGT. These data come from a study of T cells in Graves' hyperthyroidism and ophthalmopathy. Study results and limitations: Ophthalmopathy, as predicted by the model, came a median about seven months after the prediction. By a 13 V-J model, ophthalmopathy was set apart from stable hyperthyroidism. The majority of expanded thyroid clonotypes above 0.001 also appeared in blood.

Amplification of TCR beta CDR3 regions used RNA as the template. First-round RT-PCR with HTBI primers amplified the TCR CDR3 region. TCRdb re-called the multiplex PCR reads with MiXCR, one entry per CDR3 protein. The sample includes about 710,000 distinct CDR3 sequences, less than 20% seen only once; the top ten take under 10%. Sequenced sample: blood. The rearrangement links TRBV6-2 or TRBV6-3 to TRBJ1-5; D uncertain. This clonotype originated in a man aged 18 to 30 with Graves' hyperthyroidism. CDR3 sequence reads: CASSYYETLEYPKAQHF. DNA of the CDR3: TGTGCCAGCAGTTACTACGAGACCCTCGAATATCCTAAGGCCCAGCATTTT.